One and the same sample provided the 22 T cell receptor beta chains below, sequenced in a study of blood T cell repertoires in COVID-19. The protocol was immunoSEQ multiplex PCR, while the TCRdb copy is restricted to in-frame clones and leaves out a portion. Of roughly 130,000 clones in the sample, about four fifths were seen once. Sequenced sample: PBMCs or T cells enriched from blood (not recorded which). Every receptor here comes from a man aged 40-50 years with acute COVID-19.

This chain uses TRBV7-9 with TRBJ2-7, with a possible D match to TRBD2 (6 bases). The CDR3 length is 13 residues. Germline-derived CDR1 and CDR2 are SEHNR and FQNEAQ (reference sequence). The germline V and J ends were trimmed by 5 bases and 7 bases, with 15 bases remaining between them. Here the CDR3 DNA reads TGTGCCAGCAGCAGCCGGGAGTCCAGAGAGCAGTACTTC. Translating it yields CASSSRESREQYF.

The rearrangement joins TRBV7-2 to TRBJ1-2; TRBD1 agrees at 7 bases. The CDR3 has 15 amino acids. Germline V gene data show CDR1 as SGHTA and CDR2 as FQGNSA. Trimming removed 2 bases from V and 4 bases from J; junction bases left unmatched: 7. This chain's CDR3 is CASSLRTGEAYGYTF. In DNA form, the CDR3 reads TGTGCCAGCAGCTTAAGAACAGGGGAGGCCTATGGCTACACCTTC.

V gene TRBV7-9 combines with J gene TRBJ2-7; the D is unclear. V was pared by 1 base and J by 1 base, with 5 bases between. The germline gives CDR1 SEHNR, CDR2 FQNEAQ (reference sequence). The CDR3 contains 13 residues. The CDR3 coding sequence is TGTGCCAGCAGCTTAGACGGTTCCTACGAGCAGTACTTC. Amino acid sequence: CASSLDGSYEQYF.

The chain couples TRBV6-4 to TRBJ1-2; a possible D gene is TRBD1 (6 bases). Germline loops: CDR1 MRHNA, CDR2 SNTAGT. V was cut by 3 bases and J by 4 bases, with 12 bases left in between. The CDR3 is 14 residues long. CDR3 coding DNA: TGTGCCAGCAGTGAGGGGACACAGAGCTATGGCTACACCTTC. This encodes CASSEGTQSYGYTF.

The V gene is TRBV6-2 or TRBV6-3, the J gene TRBJ1-2, with D hard to call. The CDR3 contains 14 residues. Germline V gene sequence: CDR1 MNHEY, CDR2 SVGEGT. The V end was cut by 0 bases, the J end by 3 bases, with 8 bases between. The CDR3 region has the DNA TGTGCCAGCAGTTACTCGGCAGATTACTATGGCTACACCTTC. Protein: CASSYSADYYGYTF.

The rearrangement uses TRBV19 and TRBJ1-5, with D unclear. The V end lost 4 bases, the J end lost 0 bases, and 10 bases lay between the germline ends. Germline V gene data show CDR1 as LNHDA and CDR2 as SQIVND (reference sequence). There are 15 residues in the CDR3. The CDR3 reads CASSRVGDSNQPQHF. The CDR3 nucleotides read TGTGCCAGTAGTAGGGTTGGAGATAGCAATCAGCCCCAGCATTTT.

This clone is a singleton in its sample. This chain uses TRBV30 with TRBJ2-5; 13 nucleotides match TRBD2. CDR1 and CDR2 (germline): GTSNPN, SVGIG (reference sequence). V was pared by 0 bases and J by 5 bases, with 3 bases of the junction left unmatched. CDR3 length: 15 amino acids. The DNA for the CDR3 is TGTGCCTGGAGTGTACTAGCGGGAGGGTATGAGACCCAGTACTTC. This gives the protein CAWSVLAGGYETQYF.

The chain links TRBV24-1 to TRBJ2-7, with 8 positions matching TRBD2. CDR3 length: 17 amino acids. The germline V gene has CDR1 KGHDR and CDR2 SFDVKD. Trimming removed 2 bases from V and 2 bases from J; junction bases left unmatched: 10. Here the CDR3 reads CATSDSPGGMRPYEQYF. CDR3 sequence (DNA): TGTGCCACCAGTGATTCCCCGGGGGGGATGAGACCCTACGAGCAGTACTTC.

The V call is TRBV5-4, the J call TRBJ1-1; 7 bases align to TRBD1. Germline loops: CDR1 SGHNT, CDR2 YYREEE (reference sequence). The CDR3 totals 13 residues. With V trimmed by 4 bases and J by 7 bases, 7 bases remained unmatched. CDR3 DNA sequence: TGTGCCAGCAGCCCTACCAGGGGGAATGAAGCTTTCTTT. Translated: CASSPTRGNEAFF.

This clone was seen at least ten times. Different DNA sequences within this sample yield the same CDR3. The chain links TRBV28 to TRBJ1-2, with a possible D match to TRBD1 (5 bases). Trimming cost V 6 bases and J 5 bases, with 10 bases left between them. The CDR3 contains 12 residues. The germline gives CDR1 MDHEN, CDR2 SYDVKM. This CDR3 is CASRSPGYGYTF. DNA of the CDR3: TGTGCCAGCAGGTCACCAGGGTATGGCTACACCTTC.

V usage is TRBV11-2 and J usage is TRBJ2-1; 13 bases map to TRBD2. Germline CDR1 reads SGHAT; CDR2 reads FQNNGV. The V segment lost 4 bases and the J segment 0 bases; nucleotides outside the gene matches: 6. The CDR3 sequence is 18 residues long. The CDR3 protein is CASSSTGLAGSSYNEQFF. The CDR3 bases are TGTGCCAGCAGCTCGACGGGACTAGCGGGGAGCTCCTACAATGAGCAGTTCTTC.

In its sample, this clone was seen many times. This rearrangement joins TRBV19 to TRBJ2-3, with D uncertain. V lost 1 base, J lost 12 bases, and 17 bases lay in between. Germline-derived CDR1 and CDR2 are LNHDA and SQIVND (reference sequence). The length of the CDR3 is 14 residues. CDR3 in amino acids: CASSIGLGSQIQYF. DNA of the CDR3: TGTGCCAGTAGTATAGGGCTAGGATCTCAGATACAGTATTTT.

This clone has just a few counts. This chain uses TRBV28 with TRBJ2-1; D may be TRBD1 (6 bases). The CDR3 is 17 amino acids. V lost 3 bases and J 3 bases, leaving 18 bases between the germline ends. Looked up from germline, CDR1 is MDHEN and CDR2 is SYDVKM. Written as DNA, the CDR3 is TGTGCCAGCAGTTTCGGTCTAGGGGACAAAAGCTACAATGAGCAGTTCTTC. Its protein is CASSFGLGDKSYNEQFF.

The chain combines TRBV3-1 (or the pseudogene TRBV3-2) with TRBJ2-3; D is unresolved. Germline loops: CDR1 LGHDT, CDR2 YNNKEL (reference sequence). This CDR3 region has 15 residues. Trimming removed 5 bases from V and 0 bases from J, with 12 bases in between. CDR3 sequence (DNA): TGTGCCAGCAGCTCCAACCAGGTTAGCACAGATACGCAGTATTTT. It codes for CASSSNQVSTDTQYF.

The gene calls are TRBV28 and TRBJ1-1; 8 nucleotides line up with TRBD1. This CDR3 is 14 amino acids long. V shed 7 bases and J 5 bases; nucleotides not matched to a gene: 9. The germline gives CDR1 MDHEN, CDR2 SYDVKM. The CDR3 spells CASTNDRGATEAFF. The CDR3 DNA sequence: TGTGCCAGCACTAACGACAGGGGAGCAACTGAAGCTTTCTTT.

The chain uses TRBV5-4 and TRBJ1-4, with no clear D. The CDR3 length is 15 residues. V was pared by 0 bases and J by 7 bases, with 13 bases between. Per the germline V gene, CDR1 is SGHNT and CDR2 is YYREEE (reference sequence). For the CDR3, the DNA is TGTGCCAGCAGCTTGGATGCGGGGTCCGCTGAAAAACTGTTTTTT. This codes for CASSLDAGSAEKLFF.

This chain joins TRBV5-4 and TRBJ2-7; TRBD2 is a possible D gene (7 bases). With 4 bases removed from V and 5 bases from J, the gap between germline ends came to 13 bases. This CDR3 is built from 13 residues. Looked up from germline, CDR1 is SGHNT and CDR2 is YYREEE (reference sequence). Here the CDR3 DNA reads TGTGCCAGCAGCGGGGCGGGGGCCAACGAGCAGTACTTC. Protein: CASSGAGANEQYF.

The chain recombines TRBV28 with TRBJ1-3; possible D gene TRBD1, 5 bases. CDR3 size: 15 residues. Trimming stripped 4 bases from V and 0 bases from J, with 10 bases between. Germline V CDR1 and CDR2: MDHEN, SYDVKM. The CDR3 sequence is CASSSTGISGNTIYF. The CDR3 coding sequence is TGTGCCAGCAGTTCAACAGGCATCTCTGGAAACACCATATATTTT.

The chain recombines TRBV5-6 with TRBJ2-3; 7 positions agree with TRBD2. This CDR3 contains 17 residues. With V trimmed by 0 bases and J by 0 bases, 7 bases remained unmatched. Germline assignment: CDR1 SGHDT and CDR2 YYEEEE. The CDR3 spells CASSLAIQRGSTDTQYF. The CDR3 DNA reads as TGTGCCAGCAGCTTGGCGATACAGCGGGGAAGCACAGATACGCAGTATTTT.

The chain is built from TRBV30 and TRBJ1-1; D uncertain. Between the trimmed V and J ends, which lost 4 bases and 1 base, there was a span of 16 bases. Per the germline V gene, CDR1 is GTSNPN and CDR2 is SVGIG (reference sequence). The CDR3 spans 15 residues. The CDR3 loop is CAWTNQVHSNTEAFF. For the CDR3, the DNA is TGTGCCTGGACCAATCAGGTACACTCGAACACTGAAGCTTTCTTT.

The rearrangement links TRBV19 to TRBJ2-2; D gene unclear. CDR3 size: 12 residues. From germline, CDR1 is LNHDA and CDR2 SQIVND (reference sequence). The V end was cut by 6 bases, the J end by 2 bases, with 4 bases between. The CDR3 loop is CASSQNTGELFF. The CDR3 DNA reads as TGTGCCAGTAGCCAAAACACCGGGGAGCTGTTTTTT.

This clone occurred a few times. The chain uses TRBV7-9 and TRBJ1-6; no firm D call. Germline CDR1 is SEHNR and CDR2 is FQNEAQ (reference sequence). There are 14 residues in the CDR3. V was pared by 6 bases and J by 8 bases, with 14 bases between. The CDR3 nucleotides read TGTGCCAGCAGGCCTAGTAGAAATGATTCACCCCTCCACTTT. This translates into CASRPSRNDSPLHF.